The 22 T cell receptor beta chains in this list originate from one sample, sequenced in a study of blood T cells in healthy people across ages. A second PCR of about 7 to 12 cycles used a sample-barcoded 5' primer and a J-beta primer mix. One entry per CDR3 protein, called by TCRdb with MiXCR from the 5' RACE reads. Of under 2,000,000 distinct CDR3 sequences in the sample, around half were seen once. Sequencing was performed on blood. The receptors were sampled from a woman between 35 and 50 years old in good health.

V usage is TRBV20-1 and J usage is TRBJ2-1; no firm D call. V was pared by 3 bases and J by 3 bases, with 12 bases between. The CDR3 loop spans 14 amino acids. Germline CDR1 reads DFQATT; CDR2 reads SNEGSKA (reference sequence). CDR3 coding DNA: TGCAGTGCTAGCGCTAGACATAACTACAATGAGCAGTTCTTC. This gives the protein CSASARHNYNEQFF.

This clonotype was counted a few times. The chain is built from TRBV20-1 and TRBJ2-6; D is possibly TRBD1 or TRBD2 (6 bases each). Germline CDR1 and CDR2: DFQATT and SNEGSKA (reference sequence). The germline V and J ends were trimmed by 7 bases and 0 bases, with 22 bases remaining between them. There are 18 residues in the CDR3. CDR3 in amino acids: CSGLDYRVSLSGANVLTF. The DNA for the CDR3 is TGCAGTGGACTAGACTACAGGGTTAGCCTCTCTGGGGCCAACGTCCTGACTTTC.

This clonotype was seen a few times. This chain connects TRBV6-5 to TRBJ2-5; no definite D call. V gave up 6 bases and J gave up 6 bases, with 11 bases separating them. This CDR3 is built from 12 residues. Germline CDR1 MNHEY, CDR2 SVGAGI. The CDR3 bases are TGTGCCAGCAGCGATCCCGGACAGACCCAGTACTTC. Translation: CASSDPGQTQYF.

This clonotype turned up a few times. An end of the junction does not agree with germline; a read error may underlie this. The rearrangement uses TRBV7-2 and TRBJ1-2, with unresolved D. CDR3 length equals 11 residues. The germline CDR1 and CDR2 sequences are SGHTA and FQGNSA. CDR3 nucleotide sequence: TGTGCCAGCAGTTTAGGGCTTGGCTACACCTTC. Translating it yields CASSLGLGYTF.

This chain uses TRBV12-3 or TRBV12-4 with TRBJ2-6, with TRBD2 matching over 11 bases. The V and J ends lost 2 bases and 2 bases, in that order; junction bases with no gene match: 8. CDR3 length: 19 amino acids. The CDR3 loop is CASSLRLAGGSPGANVLTF. The CDR3 region has the DNA TGTGCCAGCAGTTTAAGGCTAGCGGGGGGTAGCCCTGGGGCCAACGTCCTGACTTTC.

A note on this clonotype: Mismatch with germline at one junction end may stem from a read error. The chain recombines TRBV3-1 with TRBJ2-3; 8 bases are a match to TRBD2. The CDR3 sequence is 14 residues long. CDR1 LGHDT and CDR2 YNNKEL come from the germline V gene (reference sequence). CDR3 protein: CASSLSGAPDAQYF. The DNA for the CDR3 is TGTGCCAGCAGCCTTAGCGGGGCGCCAGATGCGCAGTATTTT.

This clonotype was seen a few times. V gene TRBV6-5 combines with J gene TRBJ2-1; maybe TRBD2 (5 bases). CDR3 length equals 15 residues. The germline gives CDR1 MNHEY, CDR2 SVGAGI. Trimming shortened V by 2 bases and J by 5 bases, and 13 bases separated the two germline ends. The CDR3 sequence: CASSYDRGRNNEQFF. In DNA, the CDR3 is TGTGCCAGCAGTTACGATCGGGGAAGGAACAATGAGCAGTTCTTC.

The chain uses TRBV27 and TRBJ1-1, with no clear D. Between the trimmed V and J ends, which lost 5 bases and 1 base, there was a span of 17 bases. Germline V gene sequence: CDR1 MNHEY, CDR2 SMNVEV (reference sequence). The CDR3 contains 16 residues. CDR3 in amino acids: CASSPPGPWRNTEAFF. CDR3 sequence (DNA): TGTGCCAGCAGTCCGCCGGGCCCCTGGAGGAACACTGAAGCTTTCTTT.

The CDR3 here is CASTTTSGRAEQYF. The CDR3 bases are TGTGCCAGCACCACGACTAGCGGGAGGGCAGAGCAGTACTTC. The chain has TRBV7-2 and TRBJ2-7; 14 positions match TRBD2. Unmatched junction bases numbered 6, after V lost 7 bases and J lost 7 bases. The CDR3 has 14 amino acids. Germline V lookup: CDR1 SGHTA, CDR2 FQGNSA.

This clonotype was detected once. This chain uses TRBV2 with TRBJ2-7; no definite D call. Germline V gene lookup returns CDR1 SNHLY and CDR2 FYNNEI. The CDR3 has 13 residues. Trimming left V 5 bases short and J 3 bases short, with 11 bases between. DNA for the CDR3: TGTGCCAGCAGTTCTCCGGGTTTCTACGAGCAGTACTTC. Encoded protein: CASSSPGFYEQYF.

This clonotype was seen a few times. The rearrangement uses TRBV29-1 and TRBJ2-5, with D perhaps being TRBD1 or TRBD2 (5 bases each). The DNA end favors TRBJ2-7, so the J call may be wrong. The CDR3 length is 14 residues. The germline V gene has CDR1 SQVTM and CDR2 ANQGSEA. CDR3 DNA: TGCAGCGTTGAATGGCCGGGACGCTTATACGAGCAGTACTTC. This sequence encodes CSVEWPGRLYEQYF.

In its sample, this clonotype was seen once. The V and J genes are TRBV27 and TRBJ2-6, with unresolved D. CDR3 size: 16 residues. V lost 1 base to trimming and J lost 0 bases, with 7 bases between them. Germline CDR1 MNHEY, CDR2 SMNVEV (reference sequence). CDR3 DNA sequence: TGTGCCAGCAGTTTATTGATGAGCTCTGGGGCCAACGTCCTGACTTTC. As protein: CASSLLMSSGANVLTF. Combining the CDR3 with reference TRBV27 and TRBJ2-6 gives the whole variable domain EAQVTQNPRYLITVTGKKLTVTCSQNMNHEYMSWYRQDPGLGLRQIYYSMNVEVTDKGDVPEGYKVSRKEKRNFPLILESPSPNQTSLYFCASSLLMSSGANVLTFGAGSRLTVL.

This chain connects TRBV7-2 to TRBJ1-5; D gene uncertain. The germline V gene encodes CDR1 SGHTA and CDR2 FQGNSA. V gave up 0 bases and J gave up 6 bases, with 9 bases separating them. The CDR3 runs 14 residues. The CDR3 loop reads CASSLAIGSQPQHF. CDR3 nucleotides: TGTGCCAGCAGCTTAGCGATAGGGAGTCAGCCCCAGCATTTT.

This clonotype came up a few times. The rearrangement uses TRBV3-1 and TRBJ2-3; D may be TRBD2 (5 bases). Germline assignment: CDR1 LGHDT and CDR2 YNNKEL (reference sequence). The CDR3 loop spans 12 amino acids. The V end was cut by 5 bases, the J end by 5 bases, with 8 bases between. The CDR3 nucleotides read TGTGCCAGCAGCGCCGGGGAAGATACGCAGTATTTT. This sequence encodes CASSAGEDTQYF.

This clonotype was seen a few times. The chain recombines TRBV25-1 with TRBJ2-3, with TRBD2 as a possible D gene (5 bases). Trimming stripped 1 base from V and 7 bases from J, with 15 bases between. The germline CDR1 and CDR2 sequences are MGHDK and SYGVNS. CDR3 length: 15 amino acids. This chain's CDR3 is CASSESRGTLYTQYF. CDR3 in DNA: TGTGCCAGCAGTGAATCACGGGGTACCTTATATACGCAGTATTTT. Combining the CDR3 with reference TRBV25-1 and TRBJ2-3 gives the whole variable domain EADIYQTPRYLVIGTGKKITLECSQTMGHDKMYWYQQDPGMELHLIHYSYGVNSTEKGDLSSESTVSRIRTEHFPLTLESARPSHTSQYLCASSESRGTLYTQYFGPGTRLTVL.

This sequence joins TRBV9 and TRBJ1-1; no firm D call. This CDR3 has 16 amino acids. Germline V gene lookup returns CDR1 SGDLS and CDR2 YYNGEE. With 0 bases removed from V and 6 bases from J, the gap between germline ends came to 18 bases. CDR3 DNA sequence: TGTGCCAGCAGCGTAGATGGGAGGGCGGTTAAGTCTGAAGCTTTCTTT. The encoded protein is CASSVDGRAVKSEAFF.

This rearrangement joins TRBV15 to TRBJ2-4; 8 bases align to TRBD2. The CDR3 is made up of 16 amino acids. CDR1 LNHNV and CDR2 YYDKDF come from the germline V gene (reference sequence). V lost 7 bases and J lost 4; bases outside the gene matches: 12. The CDR3 sequence is CATTGLGLLEKNIQYF. DNA of the CDR3: TGTGCCACCACGGGACTAGGATTACTCGAGAAAAACATTCAGTACTTC.

The chain links TRBV12-3 or TRBV12-4 to TRBJ1-2, with D uncertain. V was pared by 3 bases and J by 0 bases, with 11 bases between. CDR3 size: 15 residues. CDR3 nucleotides: TGTGCCAGCAGTTTCTCCCCCGGTGCTAACTATGGCTACACCTTC. This sequence encodes CASSFSPGANYGYTF.

There are a few counts of this clonotype. This rearrangement joins TRBV5-1 to TRBJ2-5, with 7 bases aligning to TRBD1. The J call may be faulty, since TRBJ2-7 better matches the DNA end. CDR3 length: 16 residues. CDR1 SGHRS and CDR2 YFSETQ come from the germline V gene. Written as DNA, the CDR3 is TGCGCCAGCAGCTTGGATGCTGACAGGGTAGATTCCGAGCAGTACTTC. It encodes CASSLDADRVDSEQYF.

The chain combines TRBV6-2 or TRBV6-3 with TRBJ2-5, with D possibly TRBD1 on 6 matching bases. The J call is doubtful: the DNA matches TRBJ2-7 better. The CDR3 has 14 residues. Germline CDR1 is MNHEY and CDR2 is SVGEGT. The chain's CDR3 is CASRARGETYEQYF. The CDR3 DNA is TGTGCCAGCAGAGCCAGGGGAGAGACCTACGAGCAGTACTTC.

Concerning this clonotype: At one of its ends the junction is not consistent with the germline gene, which may arise from a read error. V gene TRBV4-2 combines with J gene TRBJ2-7, with D possibly called TRBD1 or TRBD2 (6 bases each). CDR3 length: 14 residues. Germline loops: CDR1 LGHNA, CDR2 YNFKEQ. The DNA for the CDR3 is TGTGTCAGCAGCCAAGGAGGGGGGTCCTACGAGCAGTACTTC. Translation gives CVSSQGGGSYEQYF.

The V call is TRBV14, the J call TRBJ2-1; a possible D gene is TRBD1 (6 bases). The germline gives CDR1 SGHDN, CDR2 FVKESK. The CDR3 sequence is 16 residues long. V lost 4 bases and J 1 base, leaving 14 bases between the germline ends. The DNA for the CDR3 is TGTGCCAGCAGCCCCAGCAGGGGTCGGTCCTACAATGAGCAGTTCTTC. This encodes CASSPSRGRSYNEQFF.